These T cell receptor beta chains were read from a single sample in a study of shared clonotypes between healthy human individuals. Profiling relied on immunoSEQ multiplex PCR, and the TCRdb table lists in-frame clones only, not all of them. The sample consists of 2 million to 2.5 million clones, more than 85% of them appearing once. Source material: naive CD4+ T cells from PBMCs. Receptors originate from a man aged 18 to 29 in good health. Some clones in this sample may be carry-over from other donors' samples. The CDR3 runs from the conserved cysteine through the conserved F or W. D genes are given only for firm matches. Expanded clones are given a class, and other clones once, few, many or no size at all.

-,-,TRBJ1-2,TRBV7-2,TGTGCCAGCAGCCCCCGGCTATATGGCTACACCTTC,CASSPRLYGYTF
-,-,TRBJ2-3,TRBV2,TGTGCCAGCAGTCAAGGGCGTGGCAGCTTCACAGATACGCAGTATTTT,CASSQGRGSFTDTQYF
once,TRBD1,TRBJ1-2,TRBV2,TGTGCCAGCAGTGCCCAGGGGGGACAGGGGGCAGAAGGCTACACCTTC,CASSAQGGQGAEGYTF
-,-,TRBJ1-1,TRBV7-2,TGTGCCAGCAGCTTAATAGTGCGAAACACTGAAGCTTTCTTT,CASSLIVRNTEAFF
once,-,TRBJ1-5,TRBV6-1,TGTGCCAGCCTAGGGACGGGGGATCAGCCCCAGCATTTT,CASLGTGDQPQHF
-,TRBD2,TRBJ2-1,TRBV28,TGTGCCAGCAGTTCAGCACTCGGGACTAGCGGGAGCTCCTACAATGAGCAGTTCTTC,CASSSALGTSGSSYNEQFF
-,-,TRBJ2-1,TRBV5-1,TGCGCCAGCAGCTTGGCCCCGCCCGACAATGAGCAGTTCTTC,CASSLAPPDNEQFF
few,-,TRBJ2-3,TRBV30,TGTGCCTGGAGCGCCACAGATACGCAGTATTTT,CAWSATDTQYF
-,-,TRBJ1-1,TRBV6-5,TGTGCCAGCACCGCCGGGTCGGGGAGGGAAGCTTTCTTT,CASTAGSGREAFF
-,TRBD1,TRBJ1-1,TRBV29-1,TGCAGCGTCAGGACAGGTGTTCTGGGCACTGAAGCTTTCTTT,CSVRTGVLGTEAFF
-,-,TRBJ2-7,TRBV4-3,TGCGCCAGCAGCCAACTACCTTCCGACAGAGTCGAGCAGTACTTC,CASSQLPSDRVEQYF
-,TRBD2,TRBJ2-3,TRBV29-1,TGCAGCGTCCGGTTGACTAGCGACCGCACAGATACGCAGTATTTT,CSVRLTSDRTDTQYF
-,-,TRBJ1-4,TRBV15,TGTGCCACCAGCACCGGACGGTATGGCATGAGTGAAAAACTGTTTTTT,CATSTGRYGMSEKLFF
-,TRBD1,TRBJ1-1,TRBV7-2,TGTGCCAGCAGCTTAGTGCAGGGGGGTGAAGCTTTCTTT,CASSLVQGGEAFF
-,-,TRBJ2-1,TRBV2,TGTGCCACCTCGAGGGCGAACAGCTACAATGAGCAGTTCTTC,CATSRANSYNEQFF
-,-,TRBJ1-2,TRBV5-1,TGCGCCAGCAGCTTGGGACAGTTGCGGGGCTACACCTTC,CASSLGQLRGYTF
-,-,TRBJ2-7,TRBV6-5,TGTGCCAGCAGTTACGTTACAGGGAGGCCCTACGAGCAGTACTTC,CASSYVTGRPYEQYF